A single sample is the source of the 3 T cell receptor beta chains below, sequenced in a study of Tregs in tolerant kidney transplant recipients. Sequenced by immunoSEQ multiplex PCR; TCRdb stores in-frame clones only, minus some. The sample records more than 15,000 clones, around nine tenths being singletons. The sequenced sample consisted of CD8+ T cells from blood. These receptors were collected from a human donor in good health.

This clone was observed once. V is TRBV4-3 and J is TRBJ2-6; the match to TRBD2 covers 11 bases. The length of the CDR3 is 17 residues. The trim removed 3 bases at V and 0 bases at J, leaving 1 base unmatched. CDR1 LGHNA and CDR2 YSLEER come from the germline V gene. The CDR3 here is CASSHGTSGSGANVLTF. Here the CDR3 DNA reads TGCGCCAGCAGCCACGGGACTAGCGGCTCTGGGGCCAACGTCCTGACTTTC.

The chain is built from TRBV5-1 and TRBJ1-1; TRBD1 aligns across 7 bases. This CDR3 is 16 amino acids long. Germline trimming cut 7 bases from V and 4 bases from J; bases unmatched to any gene: 16. Germline values: CDR1 SGHRS, CDR2 YFSETQ. CDR3 coding DNA: TGCGCCAGCCTCCCCCTCCTGGCTCCAGGGGGCACTGAAGCTTTCTTT. It specifies CASLPLLAPGGTEAFF.

The genes are TRBV6-6 and TRBJ1-1; D is unresolved. CDR3 size: 13 residues. Germline lookup yields CDR1 MNHNY and CDR2 SVGAGI (reference sequence). Trimming stripped 8 bases from V and 6 bases from J, with 16 bases between. CDR3 region: CASCIGLLSEAFF. The CDR3 bases are TGTGCCAGCTGTATAGGCTTACTATCTGAAGCTTTCTTT.